This TCR beta chain derives from a study of control samples from healthy donors and cancer patients. Here immunoSEQ multiplex PCR was the method, and the copy in TCRdb shows in-frame clones only, minus some. This sample carries around 80,000 clones, approximately 90% of them seen once, and the ten largest clones take around 5.7%. The sequenced sample consisted of blood. The clonotype originates from a woman between 50 and 59 years old in good health.

CDR3 nucleotides: TGTGCCAGCAGTGAGGGGTTAGGCGCTAACTATGGCTACACCTTC. Encoded protein: CASSEGLGANYGYTF. The chain has TRBV6-1 and TRBJ1-2; D ambiguous. V was pared by 3 bases and J by 0 bases, with 11 bases between. Germline V gene data show CDR1 as MNHNS and CDR2 as SASEGT. This CDR3 has 15 residues.